This T cell receptor beta chain was captured in a study of shared clonotypes between healthy human individuals. Sequenced by immunoSEQ multiplex PCR; TCRdb stores in-frame clones only, minus some. The sample lists about 1.5 million clones, under 99% seen once, with about 0.42% in the top ten. There are 13 residues in the CDR3. Germline assignment: CDR1 SNHLY and CDR2 FYNNEI. The V end was cut by 4 bases, the J end by 7 bases, with 11 bases between. Study conclusions and caveats: Sampling used blood alone; tissue repertoires probably differ.

Note on this clone: Its target is not known.

This TCR derives from a man aged 25 to 45 in good health. The chain recombines TRBV2 with TRBJ2-1; D gene ambiguous. Sequencing was done on a sample of naive CD4+ T cells sorted from blood. Described subset: CD45RA+ positively selected. DNA for the CDR3: TGTGCCAGCAGTGTAGAGTCCCTTAATGAGCAGTTCTTC. Encoded protein: CASSVESLNEQFF.